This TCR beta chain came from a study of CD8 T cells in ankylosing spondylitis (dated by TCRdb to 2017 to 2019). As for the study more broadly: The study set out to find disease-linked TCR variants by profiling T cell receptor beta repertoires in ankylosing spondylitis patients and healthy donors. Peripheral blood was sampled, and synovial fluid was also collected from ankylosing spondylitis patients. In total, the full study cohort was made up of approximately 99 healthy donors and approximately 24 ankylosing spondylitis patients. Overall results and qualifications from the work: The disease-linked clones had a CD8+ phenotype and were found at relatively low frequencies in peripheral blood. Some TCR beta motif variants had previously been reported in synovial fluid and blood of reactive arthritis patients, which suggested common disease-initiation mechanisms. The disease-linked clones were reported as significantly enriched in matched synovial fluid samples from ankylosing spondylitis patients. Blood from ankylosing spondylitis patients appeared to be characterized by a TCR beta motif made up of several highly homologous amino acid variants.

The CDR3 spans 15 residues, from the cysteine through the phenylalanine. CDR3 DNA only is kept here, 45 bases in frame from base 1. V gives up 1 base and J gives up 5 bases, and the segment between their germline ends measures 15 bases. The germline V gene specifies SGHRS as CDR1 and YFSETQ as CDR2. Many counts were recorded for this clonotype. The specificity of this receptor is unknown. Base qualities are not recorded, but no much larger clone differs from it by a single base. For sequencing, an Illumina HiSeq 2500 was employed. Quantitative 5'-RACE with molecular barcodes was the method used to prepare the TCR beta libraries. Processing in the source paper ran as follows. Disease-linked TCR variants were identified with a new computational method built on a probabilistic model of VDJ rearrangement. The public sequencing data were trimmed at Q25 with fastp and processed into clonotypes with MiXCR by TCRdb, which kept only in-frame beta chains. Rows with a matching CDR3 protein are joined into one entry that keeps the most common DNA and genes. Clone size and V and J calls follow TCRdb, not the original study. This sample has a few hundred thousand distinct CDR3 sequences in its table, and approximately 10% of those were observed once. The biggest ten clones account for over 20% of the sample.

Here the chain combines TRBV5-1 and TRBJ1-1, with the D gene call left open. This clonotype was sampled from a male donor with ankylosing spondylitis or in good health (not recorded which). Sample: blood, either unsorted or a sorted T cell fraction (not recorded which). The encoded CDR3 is CASSLSELTGTEAFF. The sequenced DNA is TGCGCCAGCAGCTTGAGCGAACTCACCGGGACTGAAGCTTTCTTT. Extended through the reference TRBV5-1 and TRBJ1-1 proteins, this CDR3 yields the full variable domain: KAGVTQTPRYLIKTRGQQVTLSCSPISGHRSVSWYQQTPGQGLQFLFEYFSETQRNKGNFPGRFSGRQFSNSRSEMNVSTLELGDSALYLCASSLSELTGTEAFFGQGTRLTVV.